This TCR beta chain stems from a study of cytomegalovirus exposure and HLA in healthy donors. Overall study context: Earlier, almost 120 million unique TCR beta sequences were recovered from about 170 million T cells by an analysis.

V lost 0 bases and J lost 7; bases outside the gene matches: 4. The germline V gene encodes CDR1 LGHNA and CDR2 YNFKEQ. The CDR3 is made up of 16 amino acids. PCR primers comprised 60 Vbeta and 13 Jbeta primers. Profiling relied on immunoSEQ multiplex PCR, and the TCRdb table lists in-frame clones only, not all of them. This table holds 150,000 to 200,000 clones, about 79% found once. This clone has at least ten counts. The TCR originated in a woman aged 50 to 60 in good health and CMV-seronegative. Sequencing used PBMCs. The chain has TRBV4-2 and TRBJ1-4; 11 nucleotides align to TRBD1. CDR3: CASSQDPGTGGEKLFF. CDR3 nucleotide sequence: TGTGCCAGCAGCCAAGACCCCGGGACAGGGGGTGAAAAACTGTTTTTT.